The clone carrying this TCR beta chain has only one observation. With 60 Vbeta and 13 Jbeta primers, the PCR was carried out. Libraries were prepared by immunoSEQ multiplex PCR; TCRdb keeps only in-frame clonotypes and omits some of them. The sample records a few hundred thousand clones, more than 60% being singletons. This sample was taken from a study of cytomegalovirus exposure and HLA in healthy donors. Study at large: T cells numbering around 200 million yielded 117 million unique TCR beta sequences in an earlier analysis.

The germline CDR1 and CDR2 sequences are SGHRS and YFSETQ. With V trimmed by 5 bases and J by 10 bases, 9 bases remained unmatched. The CDR3 runs to 14 residues. The specimen sequenced was PBMCs. The clonotype was recovered from a man aged 35-49 years in good health and CMV-seronegative. This chain joins TRBV5-1 and TRBJ2-1, with 10 bases fitting TRBD2. The CDR3 loop is CASRKAGGPWEQFF. The CDR3, as DNA: TGCGCCAGCAGGAAAGCGGGAGGGCCATGGGAGCAGTTCTTC.